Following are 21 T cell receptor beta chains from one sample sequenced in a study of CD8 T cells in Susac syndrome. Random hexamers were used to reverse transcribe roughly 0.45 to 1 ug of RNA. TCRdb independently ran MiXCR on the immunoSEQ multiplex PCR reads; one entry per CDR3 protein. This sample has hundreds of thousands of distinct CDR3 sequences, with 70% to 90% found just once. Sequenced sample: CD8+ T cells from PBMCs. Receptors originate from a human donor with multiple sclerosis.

CDR3 loop: CAIRSDRDSSYEQYF. The CDR3 DNA follows: TGTGCCATCAGATCAGACAGGGATAGCTCCTACGAGCAGTACTTC. The chain has TRBV10-3 and TRBJ2-7, with 7 bases aligning to TRBD1. CDR3 size: 15 residues. Germline-derived CDR1 and CDR2 are ENHRY and SYGVKD. With 6 bases clipped from V and 0 bases from J, the junction kept 8 bases outside the gene matches.

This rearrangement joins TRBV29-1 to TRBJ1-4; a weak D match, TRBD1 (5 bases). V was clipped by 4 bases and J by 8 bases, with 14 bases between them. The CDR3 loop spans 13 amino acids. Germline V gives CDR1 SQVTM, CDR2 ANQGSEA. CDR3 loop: CSVVDRRSEKLFF. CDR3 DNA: TGCAGCGTTGTCGACAGACGATCGGAAAAACTGTTTTTT.

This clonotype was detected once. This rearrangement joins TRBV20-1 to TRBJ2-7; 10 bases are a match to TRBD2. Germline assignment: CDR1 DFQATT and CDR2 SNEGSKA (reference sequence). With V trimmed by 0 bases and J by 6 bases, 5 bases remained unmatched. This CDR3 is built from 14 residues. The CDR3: CSARDEAGGREQYF. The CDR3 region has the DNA TGCAGTGCTAGAGATGAAGCGGGAGGGCGCGAGCAGTACTTC.

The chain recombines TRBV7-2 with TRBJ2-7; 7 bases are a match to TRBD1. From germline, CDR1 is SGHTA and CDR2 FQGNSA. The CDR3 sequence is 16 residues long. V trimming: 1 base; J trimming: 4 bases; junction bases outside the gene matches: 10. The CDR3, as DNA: TGTGCCAGCAGCTTAGTTCGGGCAGGGGGTTGGTACGAGCAGTACTTC. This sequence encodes CASSLVRAGGWYEQYF.

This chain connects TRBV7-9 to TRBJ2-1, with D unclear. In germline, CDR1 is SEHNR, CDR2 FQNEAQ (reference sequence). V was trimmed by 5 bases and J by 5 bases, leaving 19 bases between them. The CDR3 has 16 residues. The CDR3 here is CASSHMTLFPNNEQFF. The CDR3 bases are TGTGCCAGCAGCCATATGACTCTCTTCCCCAACAATGAGCAGTTCTTC.

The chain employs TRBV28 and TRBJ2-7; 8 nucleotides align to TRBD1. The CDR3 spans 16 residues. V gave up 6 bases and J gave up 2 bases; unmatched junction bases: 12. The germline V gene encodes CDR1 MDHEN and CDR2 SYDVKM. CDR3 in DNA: TGTGCCAGCAGATTTGGGGGGACAGGTGATGCCTACGAGCAGTACTTC. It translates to CASRFGGTGDAYEQYF. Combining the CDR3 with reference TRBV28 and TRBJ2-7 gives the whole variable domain DVKVTQSSRYLVKRTGEKVFLECVQDMDHENMFWYRQDPGLGLRLIYFSYDVKMKEKGDIPEGYSVSREKKERFSLILESASTNQTSMYLCASRFGGTGDAYEQYFGPGTRLTVT.

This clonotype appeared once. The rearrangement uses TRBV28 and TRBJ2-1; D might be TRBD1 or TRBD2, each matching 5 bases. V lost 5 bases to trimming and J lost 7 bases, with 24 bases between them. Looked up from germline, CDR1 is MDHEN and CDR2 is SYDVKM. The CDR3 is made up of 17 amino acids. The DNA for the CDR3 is TGTGCCAGCAGTCTCGGGGACCCAGGTTTTTCAGGGAATGAGCAGTTCTTC. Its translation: CASSLGDPGFSGNEQFF.

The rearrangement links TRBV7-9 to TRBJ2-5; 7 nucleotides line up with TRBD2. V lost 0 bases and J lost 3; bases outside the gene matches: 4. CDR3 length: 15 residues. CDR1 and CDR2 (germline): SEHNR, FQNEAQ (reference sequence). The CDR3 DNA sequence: TGTGCCAGCAGCTTAGCGCGGGCGGGGGAAGAGACCCAGTACTTC. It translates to CASSLARAGEETQYF.

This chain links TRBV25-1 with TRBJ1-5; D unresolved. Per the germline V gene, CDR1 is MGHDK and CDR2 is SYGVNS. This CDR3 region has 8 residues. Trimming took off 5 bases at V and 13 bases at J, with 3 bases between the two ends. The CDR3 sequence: CASSCQHF. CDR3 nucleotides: TGTGCCAGCAGTTGTCAGCATTTT.

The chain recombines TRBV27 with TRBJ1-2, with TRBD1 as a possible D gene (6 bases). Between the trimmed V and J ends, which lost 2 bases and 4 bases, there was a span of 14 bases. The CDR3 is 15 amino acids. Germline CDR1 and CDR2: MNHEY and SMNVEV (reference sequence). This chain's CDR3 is CASSLVGRGVYGYTF. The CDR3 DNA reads TGTGCCAGCAGTTTAGTCGGCAGGGGAGTCTATGGCTACACCTTC.

CDR3 in DNA: TGTGCCAGCAGTGGGTGGACTAGCGGAGATACAAGTAGTGAGACCCAGTACTTC. Its protein product is CASSGWTSGDTSSETQYF. The V gene is TRBV6-1, the J gene TRBJ2-5; 10 nucleotides align to TRBD2. This CDR3 spans 18 amino acids. V trimming: 4 bases; J trimming: 5 bases; junction bases outside the gene matches: 16. Germline V CDR1 and CDR2: MNHNS, SASEGT.

In DNA form, the CDR3 reads TGCAGCGCCCCGGGTCGGACCGGGGAGCTGTTTTTT. Its protein is CSAPGRTGELFF. The rearrangement links TRBV29-1 to TRBJ2-2; D gene uncertain. V was pared by 7 bases and J by 5 bases, with 11 bases between. Germline V gene sequence: CDR1 SQVTM, CDR2 ANQGSEA. The CDR3 has 12 residues.

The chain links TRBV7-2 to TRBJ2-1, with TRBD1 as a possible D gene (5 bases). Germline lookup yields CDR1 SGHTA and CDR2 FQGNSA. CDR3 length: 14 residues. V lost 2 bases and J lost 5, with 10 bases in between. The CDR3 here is CASSLWGLNNEQFF. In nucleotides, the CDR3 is TGTGCCAGCAGCTTATGGGGCCTAAACAATGAGCAGTTCTTC.

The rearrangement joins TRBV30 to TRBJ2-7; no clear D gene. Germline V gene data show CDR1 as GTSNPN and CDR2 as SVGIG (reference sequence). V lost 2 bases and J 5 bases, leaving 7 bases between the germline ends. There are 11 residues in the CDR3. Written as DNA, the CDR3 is TGTGCCTGGAGTTTTCCCCACGAGCAGTACTTC. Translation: CAWSFPHEQYF.

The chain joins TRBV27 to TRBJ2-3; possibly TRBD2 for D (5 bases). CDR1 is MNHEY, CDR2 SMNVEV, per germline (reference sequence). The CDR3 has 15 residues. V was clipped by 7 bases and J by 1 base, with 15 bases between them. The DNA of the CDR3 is TGTGCCAGCAAGGGCGGGTTTTTGGGCACAGATACGCAGTATTTT. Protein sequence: CASKGGFLGTDTQYF.

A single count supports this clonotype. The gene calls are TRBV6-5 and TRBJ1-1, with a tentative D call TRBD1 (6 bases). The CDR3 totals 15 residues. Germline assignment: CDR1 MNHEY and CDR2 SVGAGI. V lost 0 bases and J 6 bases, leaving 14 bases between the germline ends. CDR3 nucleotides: TGTGCCAGCAGTTACTCAACAGGGAAATTCGCTGAAGCTTTCTTT. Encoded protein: CASSYSTGKFAEAFF.

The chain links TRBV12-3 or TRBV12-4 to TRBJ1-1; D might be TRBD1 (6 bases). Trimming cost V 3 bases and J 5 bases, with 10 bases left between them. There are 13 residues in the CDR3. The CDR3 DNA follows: TGTGCCAGCAGTTTGATTGGGACAACTGAAGCTTTCTTT. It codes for CASSLIGTTEAFF.

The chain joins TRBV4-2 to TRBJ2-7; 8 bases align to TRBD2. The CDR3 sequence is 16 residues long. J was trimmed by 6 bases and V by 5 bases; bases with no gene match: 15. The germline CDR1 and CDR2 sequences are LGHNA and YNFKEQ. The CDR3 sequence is CASSENDPAGVAEQYF. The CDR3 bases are TGTGCCAGCAGCGAGAACGACCCAGCGGGAGTGGCCGAGCAGTACTTC.

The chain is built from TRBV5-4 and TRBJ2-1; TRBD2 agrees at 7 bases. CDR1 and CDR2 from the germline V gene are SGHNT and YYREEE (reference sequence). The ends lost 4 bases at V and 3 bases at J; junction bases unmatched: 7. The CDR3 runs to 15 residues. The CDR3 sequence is CASSAFWEGYNEQFF. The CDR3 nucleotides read TGTGCCAGCAGCGCCTTCTGGGAGGGCTACAATGAGCAGTTCTTC.

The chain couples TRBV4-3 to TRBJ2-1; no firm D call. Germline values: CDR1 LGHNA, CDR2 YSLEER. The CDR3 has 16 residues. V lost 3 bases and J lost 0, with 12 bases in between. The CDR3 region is CASSHETVSSYNEQFF. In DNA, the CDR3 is TGCGCCAGCAGCCATGAGACTGTTAGCTCCTACAATGAGCAGTTCTTC.

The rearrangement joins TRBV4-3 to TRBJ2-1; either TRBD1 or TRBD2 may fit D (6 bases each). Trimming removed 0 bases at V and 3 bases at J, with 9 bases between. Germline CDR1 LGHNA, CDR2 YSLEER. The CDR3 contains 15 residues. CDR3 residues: CASSQDRGDYNEQFF. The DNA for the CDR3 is TGCGCCAGCAGCCAAGATAGGGGGGACTACAATGAGCAGTTCTTC.